This entry lists 8 T cell receptor beta chains sequenced from one sample in a study of CD8 T cells in Susac syndrome. The RNA, about 0.5 to 1 ug, was put through reverse transcription using random hexamers. TCRdb processed the immunoSEQ multiplex PCR reads anew with MiXCR; each CDR3 protein has one entry. Among under 200,000 distinct CDR3 sequences listed, nearly 97% were seen once. The specimen sequenced was CD4+ T cells from PBMCs. The receptors originated from a human donor with Susac syndrome.

V and J are TRBV4-1 and TRBJ2-7, with a possible D match to TRBD1 (5 bases). The V gene's germline CDR1 is MGHRA and CDR2 YSYEKL. The CDR3 covers 14 residues. Trimming left V 2 bases short and J 2 bases short, with 10 bases between. The CDR3 protein is CASSQLTTAYEQYF. Here the CDR3 DNA reads TGCGCCAGCAGCCAACTCACGACAGCCTACGAGCAGTACTTC.

The chain uses TRBV27 and TRBJ2-3; the D gene is possibly TRBD2 (5 bases). Trimming removed 0 bases at V and 2 bases at J, with 6 bases between. This CDR3 has 14 residues. Germline loops: CDR1 MNHEY, CDR2 SMNVEV (reference sequence). CDR3 nucleotide sequence: TGTGCCAGCAGTTTATCGACTAACACAGATACGCAGTATTTT. Its protein is CASSLSTNTDTQYF.

The V gene is TRBV3-1, the J gene TRBJ2-5; D remains unclear. The germline CDR1 and CDR2 sequences are LGHDT and YNNKEL (reference sequence). Trimming shortened V by 7 bases and J by 1 base, and 19 bases separated the two germline ends. There are 16 residues in the CDR3. The CDR3 loop reads CASTPVRSRPQETQYF. The CDR3 DNA follows: TGTGCCAGCACCCCTGTCCGAAGCAGACCCCAAGAGACCCAGTACTTC.

This chain joins TRBV5-1 and TRBJ2-5; D possibly uses TRBD1 or TRBD2 (5 bases each). Trimming took 1 base from V and 6 from J, leaving 13 bases between them. This CDR3 has 14 amino acids. The germline V gene has CDR1 SGHRS and CDR2 YFSETQ. Here the CDR3 DNA reads TGCGCCAGCAGCTTGATAGGCAGGGAGCAGACCCAGTACTTC. It translates to CASSLIGREQTQYF.

The chain employs TRBV5-1 and TRBJ1-3; the D is unclear. This CDR3 has 16 residues. Germline V gene lookup returns CDR1 SGHRS and CDR2 YFSETQ. V lost 0 bases to trimming and J lost 1 base, with 11 bases between them. The CDR3 loop is CASSLGSPSSGNTIYF. In DNA form, the CDR3 reads TGCGCCAGCAGCTTGGGTTCACCTTCGTCTGGAAACACCATATATTTT.

As DNA, the CDR3 is TGCAGTGCTCAGGACTCTGGGGATGGCTACACCTTC. Its protein product is CSAQDSGDGYTF. The chain uses TRBV20-1 and TRBJ1-2; D remains unclear. Germline CDR1 DFQATT, CDR2 SNEGSKA (reference sequence). The CDR3 contains 12 residues. Trimming removed 5 bases at V and 6 bases at J, with 13 bases between.

The rearrangement links TRBV11-1 to TRBJ2-7, with 7 bases that match TRBD1. V was pared by 2 bases and J by 2 bases, with 6 bases of the junction left unmatched. The V gene's germline CDR1 is SGHAT and CDR2 FQDESV (reference sequence). This CDR3 region has 15 residues. The CDR3 coding sequence is TGTGCCAGCAGCTTATATCAGGGGGAACCCTACGAGCAGTACTTC. Translation gives CASSLYQGEPYEQYF.

V and J are TRBV11-2 and TRBJ1-4; D unclear. The CDR3 loop spans 15 amino acids. Trimming cost V 2 bases and J 8 bases, with 15 bases left between them. Germline V gives CDR1 SGHAT, CDR2 FQNNGV. CDR3 coding DNA: TGTGCCAGCAGCTTAATCAGGACCTTTAGGGAAAAACTGTTTTTT. Translated, it gives CASSLIRTFREKLFF.